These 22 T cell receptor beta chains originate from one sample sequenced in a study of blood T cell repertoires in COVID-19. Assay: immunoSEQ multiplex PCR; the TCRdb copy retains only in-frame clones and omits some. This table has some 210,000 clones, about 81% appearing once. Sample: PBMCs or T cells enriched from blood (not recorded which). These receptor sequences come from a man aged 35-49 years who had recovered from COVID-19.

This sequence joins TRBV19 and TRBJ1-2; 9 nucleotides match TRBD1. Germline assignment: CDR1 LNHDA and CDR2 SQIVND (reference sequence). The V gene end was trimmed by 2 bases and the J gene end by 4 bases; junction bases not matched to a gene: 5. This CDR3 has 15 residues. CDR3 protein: CASSINWDRAYGYTF. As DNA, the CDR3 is TGTGCCAGTAGTATAAATTGGGACAGGGCCTATGGCTACACCTTC.

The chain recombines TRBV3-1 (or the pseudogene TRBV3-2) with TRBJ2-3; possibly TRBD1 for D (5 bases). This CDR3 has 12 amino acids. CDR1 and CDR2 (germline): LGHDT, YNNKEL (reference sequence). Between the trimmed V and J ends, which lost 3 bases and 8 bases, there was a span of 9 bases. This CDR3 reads CASSQTAGTQYF. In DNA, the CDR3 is TGTGCCAGCAGCCAGACAGCCGGTACGCAGTATTTT.

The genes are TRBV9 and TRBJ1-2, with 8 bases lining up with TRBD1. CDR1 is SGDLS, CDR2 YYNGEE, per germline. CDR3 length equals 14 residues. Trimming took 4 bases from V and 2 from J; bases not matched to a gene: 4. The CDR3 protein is CASSSRTGNYGYTF. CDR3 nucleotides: TGTGCCAGCAGCTCAAGGACAGGGAACTATGGCTACACCTTC.

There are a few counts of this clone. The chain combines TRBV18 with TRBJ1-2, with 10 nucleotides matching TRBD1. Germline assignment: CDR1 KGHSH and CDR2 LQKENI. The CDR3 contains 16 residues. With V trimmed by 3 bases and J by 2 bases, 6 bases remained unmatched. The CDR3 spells CASSPYRTGGNYGYTF. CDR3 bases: TGTGCCAGCTCACCTTACCGGACAGGGGGAAACTATGGCTACACCTTC.

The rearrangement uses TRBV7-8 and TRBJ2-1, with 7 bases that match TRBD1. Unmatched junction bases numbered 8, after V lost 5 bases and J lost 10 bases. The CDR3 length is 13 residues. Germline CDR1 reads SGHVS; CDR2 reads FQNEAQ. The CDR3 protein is CASSAYRGEEQFF. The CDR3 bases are TGTGCCAGCAGCGCATACAGGGGTGAGGAGCAGTTCTTC.

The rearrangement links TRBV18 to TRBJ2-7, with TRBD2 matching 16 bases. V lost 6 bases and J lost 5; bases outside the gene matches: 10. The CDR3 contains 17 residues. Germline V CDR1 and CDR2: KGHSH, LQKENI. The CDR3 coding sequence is TGTGCCAGCTCGGGACTAGCGGGAGGGCCCGGCAGCGACGAGCAGTACTTC. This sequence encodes CASSGLAGGPGSDEQYF. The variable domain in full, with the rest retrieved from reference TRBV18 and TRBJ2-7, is NAGVMQNPRHLVRRRGQEARLRCSPMKGHSHVYWYRQLPEEGLKFMVYLQKENIIDESGMPKERFSAEFPKEGPSILRIQQVVRGDSAAYFCASSGLAGGPGSDEQYFGPGTRLTVT.

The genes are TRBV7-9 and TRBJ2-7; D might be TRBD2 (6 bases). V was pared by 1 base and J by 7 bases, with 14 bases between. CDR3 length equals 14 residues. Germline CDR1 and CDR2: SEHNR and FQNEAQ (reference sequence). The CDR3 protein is CASSLGAGSDEQYF. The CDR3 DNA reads TGTGCCAGCAGCTTAGGGGCGGGGAGCGATGAGCAGTACTTC.

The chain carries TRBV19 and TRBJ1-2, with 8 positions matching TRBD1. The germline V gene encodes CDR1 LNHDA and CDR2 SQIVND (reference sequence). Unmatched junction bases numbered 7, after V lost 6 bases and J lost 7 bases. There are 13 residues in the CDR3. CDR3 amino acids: CASSRGQGGGYTF. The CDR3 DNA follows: TGTGCCAGTAGCAGAGGACAGGGCGGTGGCTACACCTTC.

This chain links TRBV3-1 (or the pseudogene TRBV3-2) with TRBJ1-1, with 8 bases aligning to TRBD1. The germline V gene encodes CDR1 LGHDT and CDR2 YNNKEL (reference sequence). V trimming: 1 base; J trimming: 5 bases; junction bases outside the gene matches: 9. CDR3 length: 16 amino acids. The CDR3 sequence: CASSQARTGRRTEAFF. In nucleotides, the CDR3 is TGTGCCAGCAGCCAAGCTCGGACAGGGCGTAGGACTGAAGCTTTCTTT.

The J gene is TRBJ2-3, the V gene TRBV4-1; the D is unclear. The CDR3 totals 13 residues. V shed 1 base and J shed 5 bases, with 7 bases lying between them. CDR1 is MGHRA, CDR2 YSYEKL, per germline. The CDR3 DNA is TGCGCCAGCAGCCAAGCGGTCCGAGATACGCAGTATTTT. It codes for CASSQAVRDTQYF.

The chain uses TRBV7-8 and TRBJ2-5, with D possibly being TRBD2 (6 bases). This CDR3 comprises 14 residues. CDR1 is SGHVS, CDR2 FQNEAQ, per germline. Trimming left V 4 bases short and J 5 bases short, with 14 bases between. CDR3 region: CASSYRGAGETQYF. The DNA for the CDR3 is TGTGCCAGCAGCTACCGAGGGGCGGGGGAGACCCAGTACTTC.

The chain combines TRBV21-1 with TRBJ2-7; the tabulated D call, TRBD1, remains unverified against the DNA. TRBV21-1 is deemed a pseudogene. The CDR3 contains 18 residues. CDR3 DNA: TGTGCCAGCAGCAAAGGGACAGAGTCGAATCTGGGGCGCTACGAGCAGTACTTC. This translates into CASSKGTESNLGRYEQYF.

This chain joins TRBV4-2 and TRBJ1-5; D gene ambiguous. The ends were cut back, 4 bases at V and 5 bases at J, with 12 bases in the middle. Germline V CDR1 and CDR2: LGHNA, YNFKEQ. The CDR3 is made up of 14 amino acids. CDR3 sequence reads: CASSPARVDQPQHF. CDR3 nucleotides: TGTGCCAGCAGCCCCGCCCGGGTCGATCAGCCCCAGCATTTT.

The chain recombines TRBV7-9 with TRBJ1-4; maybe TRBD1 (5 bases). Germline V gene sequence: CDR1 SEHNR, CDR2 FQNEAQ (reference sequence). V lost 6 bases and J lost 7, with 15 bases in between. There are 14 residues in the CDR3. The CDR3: CASSSWGAGEKLFF. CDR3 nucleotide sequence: TGTGCCAGCAGTTCTTGGGGCGCAGGTGAAAAACTGTTTTTT.

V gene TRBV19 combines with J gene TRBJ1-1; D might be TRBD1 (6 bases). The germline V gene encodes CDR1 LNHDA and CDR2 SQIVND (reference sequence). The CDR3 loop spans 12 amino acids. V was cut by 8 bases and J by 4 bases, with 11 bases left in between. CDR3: CASPGEGTEAFF. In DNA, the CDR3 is TGTGCCAGTCCAGGGGAGGGCACTGAAGCTTTCTTT.

The CDR3 reads CASSVELGATTEAFF. Written as DNA, the CDR3 is TGTGCCAGCAGCGTAGAACTGGGGGCGACCACTGAAGCTTTCTTT. J is TRBJ1-1 and V is TRBV9; D might be TRBD1 (6 bases). Germline V gene lookup returns CDR1 SGDLS and CDR2 YYNGEE. The CDR3 is 15 amino acids. Trimming removed 0 bases at V and 4 bases at J, with 13 bases between. Full variable domain (rest looked up from reference TRBV9 and TRBJ1-1): DSGVTQTPKHLITATGQRVTLRCSPRSGDLSVYWYQQSLDQGLQFLIQYYNGEERAKGNILERFSAQQFPDLHSELNLSSLELGDSALYFCASSVELGATTEAFFGQGTRLTVV.

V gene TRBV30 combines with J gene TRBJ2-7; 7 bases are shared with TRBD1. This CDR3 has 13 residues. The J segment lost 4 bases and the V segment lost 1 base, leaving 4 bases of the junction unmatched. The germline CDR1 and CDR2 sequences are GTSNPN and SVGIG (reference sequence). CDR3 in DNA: TGTGCCTGGAGTGCAGACAGGGCGTACGAGCAGTACTTC. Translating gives CAWSADRAYEQYF.

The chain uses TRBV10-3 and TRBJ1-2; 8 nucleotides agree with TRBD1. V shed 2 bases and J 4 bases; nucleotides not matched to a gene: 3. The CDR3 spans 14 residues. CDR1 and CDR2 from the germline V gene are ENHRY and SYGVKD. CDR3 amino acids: CAISEGTGSYGYTF. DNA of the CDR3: TGTGCCATCAGTGAGGGGACAGGTTCCTATGGCTACACCTTC.

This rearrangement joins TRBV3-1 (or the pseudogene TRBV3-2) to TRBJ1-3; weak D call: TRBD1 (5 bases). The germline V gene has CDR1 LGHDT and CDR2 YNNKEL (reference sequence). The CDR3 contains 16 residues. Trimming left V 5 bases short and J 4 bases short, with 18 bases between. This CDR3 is CASSSPGLGVGNTIYF. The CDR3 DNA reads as TGTGCCAGCAGCTCCCCAGGGTTAGGGGTCGGAAACACCATATATTTT.

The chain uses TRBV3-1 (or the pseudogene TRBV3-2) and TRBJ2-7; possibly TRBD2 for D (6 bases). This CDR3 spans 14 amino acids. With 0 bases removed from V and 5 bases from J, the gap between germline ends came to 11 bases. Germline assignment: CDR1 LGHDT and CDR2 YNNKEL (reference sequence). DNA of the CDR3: TGTGCCAGCAGCCAAGATTATGGGGGGAACGAGCAGTACTTC. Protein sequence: CASSQDYGGNEQYF.

The CDR3 DNA sequence: TGTGCCAGCAGCAAGCAGGGAACCAACACCGGGGAGCTGTTTTTT. Amino acids: CASSKQGTNTGELFF. V gene TRBV21-1 combines with J gene TRBJ2-2; the table's TRBD1 call for D was not verified on the DNA. TRBV21-1 is described as a pseudogene. This CDR3 has 15 amino acids.

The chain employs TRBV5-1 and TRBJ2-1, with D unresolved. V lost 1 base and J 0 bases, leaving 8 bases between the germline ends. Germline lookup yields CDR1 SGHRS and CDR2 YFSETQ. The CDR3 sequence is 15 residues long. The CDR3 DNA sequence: TGCGCCAGCAGCTTGTCGGAGCCCTCCTACAATGAGCAGTTCTTC. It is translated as CASSLSEPSYNEQFF.